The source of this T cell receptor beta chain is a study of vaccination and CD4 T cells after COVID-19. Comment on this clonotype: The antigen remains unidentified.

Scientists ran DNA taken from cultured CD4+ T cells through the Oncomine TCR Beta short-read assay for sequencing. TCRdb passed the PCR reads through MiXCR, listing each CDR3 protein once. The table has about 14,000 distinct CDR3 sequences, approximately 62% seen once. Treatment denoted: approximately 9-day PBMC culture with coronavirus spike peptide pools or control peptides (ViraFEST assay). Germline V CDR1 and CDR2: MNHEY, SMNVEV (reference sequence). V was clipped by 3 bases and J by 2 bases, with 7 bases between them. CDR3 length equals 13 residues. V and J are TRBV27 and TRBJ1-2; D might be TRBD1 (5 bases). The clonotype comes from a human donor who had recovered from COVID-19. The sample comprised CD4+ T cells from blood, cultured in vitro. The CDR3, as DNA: TGTGCCAGCAGTTTTTCAGGGAACTATGGCTACACCTTC. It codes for CASSFSGNYGYTF.